The next 10 T cell receptor beta chains were all read from a single sample in a study of metastatic and nonmetastatic thyroid tumors. Treatment of any kind had been given to no patient before thyroid surgery. MiXCR was used by TCRdb to re-call the PCR reads. The sample comprises over 20,000 clones, approximately 14% of which are singletons, and about a fifth rests with the top ten. Material for sequencing was blood. Receptors originate from a female donor with papillary thyroid cancer or a benign thyroid nodule (not recorded which). Some clones in this sample may be carry-over from other donors' samples.

The table lists this clone with many counts. The chain combines TRBV20-1 with TRBJ2-5; 14 positions agree with TRBD2. The germline CDR1 and CDR2 sequences are DFQATT and SNEGSKA (reference sequence). With 3 bases clipped from V and 5 bases from J, the junction kept 5 bases outside the gene matches. The CDR3 extends over 15 amino acids. The CDR3 coding sequence is TGCAGTGCTAGGACTAGCGGGGGGGAAATGGAGACCCAGTACTTC. Translating gives CSARTSGGEMETQYF.

This clone was counted at least ten times. The chain has TRBV30 and TRBJ1-2, with a tentative D call TRBD1 (5 bases). Germline V gene lookup returns CDR1 GTSNPN and CDR2 SVGIG (reference sequence). The CDR3 is made up of 13 amino acids. V lost 5 bases, J lost 5 bases, and 15 bases lay in between. Here the CDR3 DNA reads TGTGCCTGGGGGGCCCGGGAGGGTTATGGCTACACCTTC. Translated: CAWGAREGYGYTF. The full variable domain, its missing parts supplied by reference TRBV30 and TRBJ1-2, is SQTIHQWPATLVQPVGSPLSLECTVEGTSNPNLYWYRQAAGRGLQLLFYSVGIGQISSEVPQNLSASRPQDRQFILSSKKLLLSDSGFYLCAWGAREGYGYTFGSGTRLTVV.

This clone is labeled medium-sized. The rearrangement uses TRBV28 and TRBJ1-6; a possible D gene is TRBD1 (6 bases). CDR3 length equals 15 residues. Germline loops: CDR1 MDHEN, CDR2 SYDVKM. V was clipped by 3 bases and J by 8 bases, with 14 bases between them. CDR3 region: CASSFAGGFYSPLHF. The CDR3 DNA follows: TGTGCCAGCAGTTTTGCGGGGGGCTTTTATTCACCCCTCCACTTT.

This clone has a count of ten or more. Here the CDR3 reads CAHRQKTGARFNYGYTF. CDR3 DNA: TGTGCCCACCGCCAAAAGACAGGCGCTAGGTTTAACTATGGCTACACCTTC. J is TRBJ1-2 and V is TRBV30, with D possibly matching TRBD1 (6 bases). Germline-derived CDR1 and CDR2 are GTSNPN and SVGIG (reference sequence). The CDR3 extends over 17 amino acids. V was shortened by 8 bases and J by 1 base, with 26 bases between the two germline ends.

Ten or more counts support this clone. The rearrangement joins TRBV7-3 to TRBJ2-1; the match to TRBD2 covers 15 bases. CDR1 and CDR2 from the germline V gene are SGHTA and FQGTGA. The V segment lost 5 bases and the J segment 7 bases; nucleotides outside the gene matches: 6. The CDR3 covers 16 residues. The CDR3: CASSPVGTSGRNEQFF. The CDR3 nucleotides are TGTGCCAGCAGCCCCGTTGGGACTAGCGGGAGGAATGAGCAGTTCTTC.

This clone was detected only a few times. The chain uses TRBV6-4 and TRBJ2-2, with TRBD1 matching 12 bases. The CDR3 extends over 16 amino acids. The V gene's germline CDR1 is MRHNA and CDR2 SNTAGT. Trimming took 2 bases from V and 6 from J; bases not matched to a gene: 4. The CDR3 DNA sequence: TGTGCCAGCAGTGACGGGACAGGGGGCAGCGCCGGGGAGCTGTTTTTT. Encoded protein: CASSDGTGGSAGELFF.

The chain uses TRBV2 and TRBJ2-7; tentative D call: TRBD1 (5 bases). CDR1 and CDR2 from the germline V gene are SNHLY and FYNNEI. V lost 5 bases and J 6 bases, leaving 8 bases between the germline ends. The CDR3 has 11 residues. The CDR3 sequence: CASSPRGEQYF. The CDR3 nucleotides read TGTGCCAGCAGTCCAAGGGGCGAGCAGTACTTC.

This clone was found many times. The CDR3, as DNA: TGTGCCAGCAGCTTAGCTCGGTTGGACAGGGGTTACGAGCAGTACTTC. Translated, it gives CASSLARLDRGYEQYF. The V call is TRBV7-4, the J call TRBJ2-7; TRBD1 matches at 9 bases. Germline V gene sequence: CDR1 SGHVT, CDR2 SQSDAQ. J gave up 4 bases and V 0 bases, and 7 bases lay outside the gene matches. CDR3 length: 16 residues.

This clone showed up many times. V gene TRBV15 combines with J gene TRBJ2-3; a weak D match, TRBD2 (7 bases). Looked up from germline, CDR1 is LNHNV and CDR2 is YYDKDF (reference sequence). This CDR3 is built from 14 residues. Trimming shortened V by 5 bases and J by 9 bases, and 18 bases separated the two germline ends. The CDR3 loop is CATSPGGSQGTQYF. As DNA, the CDR3 is TGTGCCACCAGCCCGGGGGGCTCCCAAGGCACGCAGTATTTT.

There are many counts of this clone. The rearrangement uses TRBV5-1 and TRBJ2-1; 12 positions agree with TRBD2. CDR1 SGHRS and CDR2 YFSETQ come from the germline V gene. CDR3 length: 17 amino acids. V trimming: 3 bases; J trimming: 0 bases; junction bases outside the gene matches: 4. CDR3 residues: CASSSWTSGDSYNEQFF. CDR3 nucleotide sequence: TGCGCCAGCAGCTCGTGGACTAGCGGGGACTCCTACAATGAGCAGTTCTTC. The full variable domain, with the rest looked up from reference TRBV5-1 and TRBJ2-1, is KAGVTQTPRYLIKTRGQQVTLSCSPISGHRSVSWYQQTPGQGLQFLFEYFSETQRNKGNFPGRFSGRQFSNSRSEMNVSTLELGDSALYLCASSSWTSGDSYNEQFFGPGTRLTVL.